This T cell receptor (beta chain) was identified during a study of blood T cell repertoires in COVID-19 (dated by TCRdb to the early 2020s). For the wider study: Collaborator samples came from the United States, Italy and Spain and covered acute and convalescent phases of COVID-19. The material from the prospective study consisted of cDNA or gDNA derived from T cells, B-cell-depleted T cells, or PBMCs. Deeply sampled blood TCRbeta repertoires from subjects exposed to, actively infected with, or recovered from COVID-19 were included in the dataset. A freely available public database, intended as a resource for researchers studying the immune response to SARS-CoV-2, is where the repertoires were released. The samples were drawn from the first 160 participants of the ongoing ImmuneRACE study and from some 1,300 subjects provided by 6 global collaborators. Sample metadata almost always included a de-identified subject ID, COVID-19 status, age in years and sex. Where available, HLA class I and class II types were taken from metadata supplied by the sample provider and were not determined by assay-based typing.

Per the germline V gene, MDHEN is the CDR1 and SYDVKM is the CDR2. V is pruned by 6 bases and J by 0 bases, leaving 7 bases of the junction without a gene match. Counted from cysteine to phenylalanine, this CDR3 has 15 amino acids. The sequence is cut down to CDR3 DNA, 45 bases in frame from base 1. Of note for this clone: Its antigen specificity is not known. No qualities accompany the bases; no much larger clone lies one base away.

The collaborating institutions used their own protocols to collect whole blood in K2EDTA tubes. For TCRbeta analysis, collaborators shipped samples in one of three forms: frozen whole blood, isolated PBMCs, or DNA extracted from either of those sample types. The immunoSEQ Assay, a bias-controlled multiplex PCR, was used to amplify TCRbeta CDR3 regions from genomic DNA. The original pipeline was this. The number of nucleated cells in each sample was estimated from the amplification of reference gene primers within the assay. To quantify the absolute abundance of each unique TCRbeta CDR3 rearrangement, sequence reads were collapsed and filtered. For each sample, productive Simpson clonality was calculated by taking the square root of Simpson's diversity index across productive rearrangements. Imported from immuneACCESS, the table was reduced by TCRdb to in-frame sequences with V and J called. These copies leave out some clones; in studies compared against another copy, an unresolved V gene accounts for under half, and the cause of the remainder is not known. The V and J calls and clone size come from that table; D and trimming were worked out from the DNA. The sample records over 75,000 clones, 75% to 90% of which are singletons. 31% of the sample goes to the ten largest clones.

What the authors observed across the whole study: How much clinical and demographic metadata was included differed by source and by participant, and the metadata was provided uncurated.

The V gene is TRBV28 and the J gene is TRBJ1-1; a stretch of 7 junction bases matches TRBD1. This clonotype originated in a woman older than 75 with active or convalescent COVID-19. The source material was peripheral blood. At the DNA level, the sequence is TGTGCCAGCAGGTCGACAGGGAGAATGAACACTGAAGCTTTCTTT. The translation is CASRSTGRMNTEAFF.